A single sample is the source of the 14 T cell receptor beta chains below, sequenced in a study of regulatory T cells in long-lasting Graves disease. To make TCR beta libraries, researchers used iRepertoire HTBI primers and Arm-PCR of CDR3 regions. TCRdb re-analysed the multiplex PCR reads in MiXCR, keeping a single row per CDR3 protein. The sample holds 450,000 or so distinct CDR3 sequences, around a fifth seen once. Noted time point: persistent/refractory GD, antithyroid drugs over 5 years with positive TRAb. Making the TCR library involved RNA that had been extracted from PBMCs. The sample here was peripheral blood mononuclear cells (PBMCs), taken when the disease was refractory, from a patient treated with antithyroid drugs. The source of these receptors is a female donor with Graves disease.

This clonotype was seen ten or more times. The V gene is TRBV11-3, the J gene TRBJ2-5; TRBD2 matches at 7 bases. V dropped 5 bases and J dropped 2; count of bases not matched to a gene: 5. Germline-derived CDR1 and CDR2 are SGHNT and YENEEA. The CDR3 is 14 amino acids. The chain's CDR3 is CASSRLAVQETQYF. The CDR3, as DNA: TGTGCCAGCAGCCGACTAGCAGTTCAAGAGACCCAGTACTTC. The full variable domain, rest sourced from reference TRBV11-3 and TRBJ2-5, is EAGVVQSPRYKIIEKKQPVAFWCNPISGHNTLYWYLQNLGQGPELLIRYENEEAVDDSQLPKDRFSAERLKGVDSTLKIQPAELGDSAVYLCASSRLAVQETQYFGPGTRLLVL.

The chain uses TRBV11-2 and TRBJ2-7; D not certain. The CDR3 runs to 14 residues. Germline-derived CDR1 and CDR2 are SGHAT and FQNNGV. The V gene lost 5 bases and the J gene lost 0 bases, with 11 bases spanning the gap. CDR3 in DNA: TGTGCCAGCAGCCTCCGGGTTGACTCCTACGAGCAGTACTTC. Its translation is CASSLRVDSYEQYF.

To note about this clonotype: A much larger clone differs by one base, so this may be a read error. The chain recombines TRBV10-3 with TRBJ1-3; D not certain. Germline V CDR1 and CDR2: ENHRY, SYGVKD. The CDR3 spans 13 residues. This chain's CDR3 is CAIGGNSGYTIYF. CDR3 DNA: TGTGCCATCGGCGGGAACTCTGGATACACCATATATTTT.

This clonotype showed up many times. This chain joins TRBV7-3 and TRBJ1-2, with unresolved D. V was pared by 5 bases and J by 4 bases, with 23 bases between. The germline V gene encodes CDR1 SGHTA and CDR2 FQGTGA. The CDR3 sequence is 17 residues long. The CDR3 sequence: CASSAPVPSTCGYGYTF. The DNA of the CDR3 is TGTGCCAGCAGCGCCCCCGTCCCCTCGACCTGCGGCTATGGCTACACCTTC.

This clonotype has ten or more counts. The genes are TRBV2 and TRBJ1-6, with D possibly being TRBD1 (6 bases). The CDR3 is 13 residues long. V lost 6 bases and J 6 bases, leaving 9 bases between the germline ends. CDR1 and CDR2 from the germline V gene are SNHLY and FYNNEI. CDR3 in DNA: TGTGCCAGCAGGGACAGTTTTAATTCACCCCTCCACTTT. Protein product: CASRDSFNSPLHF.

This clonotype was found many times. Here the CDR3 DNA reads TGTGCCAGCATACGTGGGGTCATGAACACTGAAGCTTTCTTT. Protein product: CASIRGVMNTEAFF. The rearrangement links TRBV28 to TRBJ1-1; D unclear. Germline V gives CDR1 MDHEN, CDR2 SYDVKM. With 7 bases removed from V and 0 bases from J, the gap between germline ends came to 12 bases. The length of the CDR3 is 14 residues.

This clonotype was seen only a few times. This chain links TRBV4-3 with TRBJ1-2; tentative D call: TRBD1 (5 bases). This CDR3 spans 15 amino acids. Germline V gene sequence: CDR1 LGHNA, CDR2 YSLEER. Between the trimmed V and J ends, which lost 0 bases and 5 bases, there was a span of 13 bases. CDR3 protein: CASSQDLAGRYGYTF. The DNA of the CDR3 is TGCGCCAGCAGCCAAGATTTGGCAGGGAGGTATGGCTACACCTTC.

The J gene is TRBJ2-5, the V gene TRBV30; 7 bases line up with TRBD1. The V and J ends lost 0 bases and 0 bases, in that order; junction bases with no gene match: 4. Germline assignment: CDR1 GTSNPN and CDR2 SVGIG (reference sequence). The CDR3 has 15 amino acids. The CDR3 loop is CAWSVGRGYQETQYF. CDR3 sequence (DNA): TGTGCCTGGAGTGTAGGCAGGGGGTACCAAGAGACCCAGTACTTC.

The CDR3 spells CASSFTGTGYEPQHF. The CDR3 DNA reads as TGCGCCAGCAGCTTTACGGGGACAGGGTATGAGCCCCAGCATTTT. The rearrangement uses TRBV5-1 and TRBJ1-5; 9 bases are a match to TRBD1. Germline CDR1 reads SGHRS; CDR2 reads YFSETQ. This CDR3 region has 15 residues. V shed 2 bases and J 8 bases; nucleotides not matched to a gene: 8.

This clonotype has more than one count but fewer than ten. The chain's CDR3 is CASSFIASGNEQFF. DNA for the CDR3: TGTGCCAGCAGTTTTATAGCCTCCGGAAATGAGCAGTTCTTC. The chain is built from TRBV27 and TRBJ2-1; unclear D gene. From germline, CDR1 is MNHEY and CDR2 SMNVEV (reference sequence). V lost 3 bases to trimming and J lost 7 bases, with 13 bases between them. This CDR3 region has 14 residues.

This clonotype was observed a handful of times. The J gene is TRBJ1-1, the V gene TRBV7-9; D might be TRBD1 (5 bases). Germline lookup yields CDR1 SEHNR and CDR2 FQNEAQ (reference sequence). V lost 1 base, J lost 6 bases, and 12 bases lay in between. The CDR3 is 14 amino acids. The CDR3 loop is CASSLVSGYAEAFF. CDR3 coding DNA: TGTGCCAGCAGCTTAGTATCAGGGTATGCTGAAGCTTTCTTT.

This clonotype has ten or more counts. CDR3 residues: CASSLGGQSYEQYF. CDR3 in DNA: TGTGCCAGCAGCCTCGGAGGACAGTCCTACGAGCAGTACTTC. The gene calls are TRBV28 and TRBJ2-7; TRBD1 is a possible D gene (6 bases). The CDR3 loop spans 14 amino acids. V dropped 6 bases and J dropped 1 base, with 13 bases sitting between them. Germline V gene sequence: CDR1 MDHEN, CDR2 SYDVKM.

CDR3 loop: CAISEDRGTEAFF. CDR3 in DNA: TGTGCCATCAGTGAGGACAGGGGCACTGAAGCTTTCTTT. The J gene is TRBJ1-1, the V gene TRBV10-3; 8 nucleotides line up with TRBD1. CDR1 is ENHRY, CDR2 SYGVKD, per germline. J was trimmed by 4 bases and V by 2 bases; bases with no gene match: 0. The CDR3 runs 13 residues.

This clonotype was detected ten times or more. The chain joins TRBV28 to TRBJ1-4; D is undetermined. Germline CDR1 MDHEN, CDR2 SYDVKM. V was trimmed by 9 bases and J by 8 bases, leaving 16 bases between them. This CDR3 is 13 amino acids long. The CDR3 DNA sequence: TGTGCCAGTTCTTTCTTTGGGGAGGAAAAACTGTTTTTT. Protein: CASSFFGEEKLFF. The variable domain in full, completed from reference TRBV28 and TRBJ1-4, reads DVKVTQSSRYLVKRTGEKVFLECVQDMDHENMFWYRQDPGLGLRLIYFSYDVKMKEKGDIPEGYSVSREKKERFSLILESASTNQTSMYLCASSFFGEEKLFFGSGTQLSVL.